This TCR beta chain was found in a study of blood T cell repertoires in COVID-19 (dated by TCRdb to the early 2020s). In the study overall: Samples from collaborators originated in the United States, Italy and Spain and spanned both the acute and convalescent phases of COVID-19. The sample metadata nearly always contained a de-identified subject ID, COVID-19 status, age in years and sex. A freely available public database, intended as a resource for researchers studying the immune response to SARS-CoV-2, is where the repertoires were released. Subjects who had been exposed to COVID-19, were actively infected with it, or had recovered from it provided the deeply sampled blood TCRbeta repertoires that made up the dataset. Samples were obtained from the ongoing ImmuneRACE study (first 160 participants) and from over 1,000 subjects provided by 6 global collaborators. Where available, HLA class I and class II types were taken from metadata supplied by the sample provider and were not determined by assay-based typing. The material from the prospective study consisted of cDNA or gDNA derived from T cells, B-cell-depleted T cells, or PBMCs.

A word on this clone: Its antigen is unknown. The record has no base qualities; no much larger clone is one base away.

The cysteine opens and the phenylalanine closes a CDR3 of 15 amino acids. Of all the DNA, just the CDR3 is kept, 45 bases in frame from base 1. Unmatched junction bases come to 4, with V trimmed by 1 base and J by 2 bases. The germline V gene (reference sequence) sets CDR1 to PRHDT and CDR2 to FYEKMQ. What the research found in general, with its limitations: The amount of clinical and demographic metadata varied by source and participant and was provided uncurated.

In Seattle, one collaborating source enrolled patients while the infection was active and tracked those patients longitudinally over the course of disease. Each collaborating institution followed its own protocols to collect whole blood in K2EDTA tubes. For TCRbeta analysis, collaborators shipped samples in one of three forms: frozen whole blood, isolated PBMCs, or DNA extracted from either of those sample types. The immunoSEQ Assay, a bias-controlled multiplex PCR, was used to amplify TCRbeta CDR3 regions from genomic DNA. Processing in the source paper ran as follows. Within the assay, amplification of reference gene primers was used to estimate how many nucleated cells each sample contained. To quantify the absolute abundance of each unique TCRbeta CDR3 rearrangement, sequence reads were collapsed and filtered. Productive Simpson clonality was computed per sample as the square root of Simpson's diversity index over productive rearrangements. The source is immuneACCESS, and TCRdb retained only in-frame sequences with V and J called. Part of the clones is not carried over; for the studies checked, unresolved V genes explain less than half of this, and the remainder is unexplained. V and J calls and clone size are those listed in that table; D and trimming were worked out from the DNA. The sample data list 150,000 or so clones, and around 87% of these were observed just once. The ten largest clonotypes hold 13% of the sample.

The receptor was isolated from a man between 18 and 29 years old with COVID-19, enrolled during active disease. The chain links TRBV13 with TRBJ2-7; 8 bases in between match TRBD2. The sample taken for sequencing was peripheral blood. This receptor has the CDR3 CASSLAQRETYEQYF. The nucleotides are TGTGCCAGCAGCTTAGCCCAGCGGGAGACCTACGAGCAGTACTTC.